A selection of T cell receptor beta chains follows, all from one sample in a study of human T cells and chemical hapten exposure. MiXCR, applied by TCRdb to the RACE reads, yields one record per CDR3 protein. In the table there are some 110,000 distinct CDR3 sequences, 12% of which are singletons. This sample comprised whole blood, obtained in connection with sensitization to the hapten diphenylcyclopropenone (DPC). All receptors come from a woman in her forties or fifties with alopecia areata. Some clones in this sample may be carry-over from other donors' samples. The conserved cysteine and the conserved F or W are not part of the CDR3 here. Fields, in order: J gene, V gene, CDR3 protein.

J gene: TRBJ2-7
V gene: TRBV2
CDR3 protein: ASSERSGGEQY

J gene: TRBJ1-3
V gene: TRBV28
CDR3 protein: ASSLWSSGNTIY

J gene: TRBJ2-7
V gene: TRBV20-1
CDR3 protein: SARDLVGVEQY

J gene: TRBJ2-3
V gene: TRBV7-9
CDR3 protein: ASRPTNGGPRGYGVTDTQY

J gene: TRBJ1-6
V gene: TRBV5-1
CDR3 protein: ASSLARTAYNSPLH

J gene: TRBJ2-2
V gene: TRBV7-6
CDR3 protein: ASSTRPGELF

J gene: TRBJ1-6
V gene: TRBV5-1
CDR3 protein: ASRDPDRMRSNTLH

J gene: TRBJ2-2
V gene: TRBV9
CDR3 protein: ASSVDAGELF

J gene: TRBJ1-1
V gene: TRBV12-3/TRBV12-4
CDR3 protein: ASSPQGQGASF

J gene: TRBJ2-1
V gene: TRBV3-1
CDR3 protein: ASSQDRLAGEAGFEQF